A single sample gave rise to the 6 T cell receptor beta chains below, sequenced in a study of T cells in Graves' hyperthyroidism and ophthalmopathy. TCR beta CDR3 regions were amplified from RNA. The HTBI primer set drove a first-round RT-PCR of the TCR CDR3. In TCRdb, the multiplex PCR reads were re-called with MiXCR into one record per CDR3 protein. The sample lists 600,000 to 650,000 distinct CDR3 sequences, 15% to 20% occurring once. Sequencing was carried out using blood. The receptors were gathered from a woman in her twenties or thirties with Graves' hyperthyroidism.

This chain uses TRBV5-1 with TRBJ2-7, with 8 bases fitting TRBD2. The CDR3 length is 13 residues. V lost 5 bases, J lost 6 bases, and 7 bases stayed unmatched. In germline, CDR1 is SGHRS, CDR2 YFSETQ. The CDR3 here is CASRPPGGAEQYF. For the CDR3, the DNA is TGCGCCAGCAGACCCCCGGGAGGGGCCGAGCAGTACTTC.

V is TRBV7-9 and J is TRBJ2-4; the D call may be TRBD1 or TRBD2 (5 bases each). This CDR3 has 15 amino acids. Trimming pared 7 bases from V and 1 base from J, leaving 14 bases between. Germline V gene data show CDR1 as SEHNR and CDR2 as FQNEAQ (reference sequence). CDR3 sequence reads: CASTGTLGAKNIQYF. The CDR3 DNA reads as TGTGCCAGCACGGGGACGCTCGGGGCCAAAAACATTCAGTACTTC.

As DNA, the CDR3 is TGTGCCAGCTCACCTCTCCCCAGCTCAACGCGAGGCCATGGCTACACCTTC. It yields the protein CASSPLPSSTRGHGYTF. The rearrangement joins TRBV18 to TRBJ1-2, with unresolved D. This CDR3 spans 17 amino acids. V shed 3 bases and J shed 6 bases, with 23 bases lying between them. The germline V gene encodes CDR1 KGHSH and CDR2 LQKENI. The whole variable domain, filled in from reference TRBV18 and TRBJ1-2, reads NAGVMQNPRHLVRRRGQEARLRCSPMKGHSHVYWYRQLPEEGLKFMVYLQKENIIDESGMPKERFSAEFPKEGPSILRIQQVVRGDSAAYFCASSPLPSSTRGHGYTFGSGTRLTVV.

This chain joins TRBV19 and TRBJ1-1; no firm D call. This CDR3 region has 12 residues. V lost 6 bases, J lost 5 bases, and 10 bases lay in between. Looked up from germline, CDR1 is LNHDA and CDR2 is SQIVND (reference sequence). CDR3 sequence (DNA): TGTGCCAGTAGAGGGTCAGGAACTGAAGCTTTCTTT. Translated, it gives CASRGSGTEAFF.

This clonotype has a count of ten or more. Here the CDR3 DNA reads TGCGCCAGCAGCTTGGCCGGACTTAGCGAGCAGTACTTC. It specifies CASSLAGLSEQYF. The chain recombines TRBV5-1 with TRBJ2-7; maybe TRBD2 (5 bases). Germline values: CDR1 SGHRS, CDR2 YFSETQ. The CDR3 is 13 amino acids. The V gene lost 0 bases and the J gene lost 6 bases, with 10 bases spanning the gap. Looking up the rest from reference TRBV5-1 and TRBJ2-7 gives the full variable domain: KAGVTQTPRYLIKTRGQQVTLSCSPISGHRSVSWYQQTPGQGLQFLFEYFSETQRNKGNFPGRFSGRQFSNSRSEMNVSTLELGDSALYLCASSLAGLSEQYFGPGTRLTVT.

The chain links TRBV19 to TRBJ2-7, with 7 bases fitting TRBD2. V lost 7 bases to trimming and J lost 2 bases; unmatched junction nucleotides: 8. Germline CDR1 is LNHDA and CDR2 is SQIVND (reference sequence). The CDR3 length is 14 residues. CDR3: CASTVASGPYEQYF. CDR3 nucleotides: TGTGCCAGTACTGTCGCTAGCGGACCCTACGAGCAGTACTTC. Variable domain in full (rest from reference TRBV19 and TRBJ2-7): DGGITQSPKYLFRKEGQNVTLSCEQNLNHDAMYWYRQDPGQGLRLIYYSQIVNDFQKGDIAEGYSVSREKKESFPLTVTSAQKNPTAFYLCASTVASGPYEQYFGPGTRLTVT.